One sample yielded the 14 T cell receptor beta chains listed below, sequenced in a study of Graves' ophthalmopathy and Graves' hyperthyroidism. TCR beta CDR3 regions were amplified from RNA transcripts. HTBI primers served in a first-round RT-PCR, which a second-round multiplex PCR followed. A single record per CDR3 protein comes from TCRdb applying MiXCR to the multiplex PCR reads. The table lists 200,000 to 250,000 distinct CDR3 sequences, roughly 21% of them singletons. Sequencing was carried out using peripheral blood. The receptor set was obtained from a woman between 50 and 59 years old with Graves' ophthalmopathy.

This clonotype was seen repeatedly, ten times or more. The V call is TRBV7-3, the J call TRBJ1-1; D might be TRBD1 (5 bases). The V and J ends lost 5 bases and 7 bases respectively, with 17 bases between them. The CDR3 length is 14 residues. CDR1 is SGHTA and CDR2 is FQGTGA in the germline V gene. Written as DNA, the CDR3 is TGTGCCAGCAGCCCTACCGGACACGTCGGTGAAGCTTTCTTT. Translated: CASSPTGHVGEAFF.

With regard to this clonotype: A much larger clone differs from this one at a single base, so this may be a read error. The CDR3 carries no conserved terminal phenylalanine or tryptophan, so it likely arises from a read error. The V and J genes are TRBV3-1 and TRBJ2-7, with D uncertain. Germline V CDR1 and CDR2: LGHDT, YNNKEL (reference sequence). Trimming stripped 0 bases from V and 3 bases from J, with 9 bases between. The CDR3 is made up of 14 amino acids. In nucleotides, the CDR3 is TGTGCCAGCAGCCAAGATAGGAAGGGCTACGAGCAGTACCTC. Translating it yields CASSQDRKGYEQYL.

CDR3 bases: TGTGCCAGCAGTTTATGGTTTTCGGCCAGTGGGGAGACCCAGTACTTC. This gives the protein CASSLWFSASGETQYF. The V gene is TRBV28, the J gene TRBJ2-5; D gene ambiguous. This CDR3 has 16 residues. Germline values: CDR1 MDHEN, CDR2 SYDVKM. Trimming pared 0 bases from V and 5 bases from J, leaving 16 bases between.

The chain is built from TRBV3-1 and TRBJ2-7, with 10 bases matching TRBD1. Germline CDR1 is LGHDT and CDR2 is YNNKEL (reference sequence). V lost 2 bases to trimming and J lost 6 bases; unmatched junction nucleotides: 1. The CDR3 sequence is 13 residues long. The CDR3 bases are TGTGCCAGCAGCCAAAGGACAGGGGGCGAGCAGTACTTC. This sequence encodes CASSQRTGGEQYF.

This sequence joins TRBV28 and TRBJ1-5; TRBD1 aligns across 9 bases. The germline gives CDR1 MDHEN, CDR2 SYDVKM. CDR3 length: 14 amino acids. V shed 5 bases, J shed 5 bases, and the junction held 4 bases outside the gene matches. CDR3 DNA sequence: TGTGCCAGCAGTGCCGGGACAGGGCATCAGCCCCAGCATTTT. Encoded protein: CASSAGTGHQPQHF. Filled out from reference TRBV28 and TRBJ1-5, the complete variable domain reads DVKVTQSSRYLVKRTGEKVFLECVQDMDHENMFWYRQDPGLGLRLIYFSYDVKMKEKGDIPEGYSVSREKKERFSLILESASTNQTSMYLCASSAGTGHQPQHFGDGTRLSIL.

The table lists this clonotype with many counts. V gene TRBV20-1 combines with J gene TRBJ1-5; perhaps TRBD1 as D (5 bases). Germline-derived CDR1 and CDR2 are DFQATT and SNEGSKA (reference sequence). CDR3 length: 15 residues. V was clipped by 0 bases and J by 7 bases, with 16 bases between them. CDR3 sequence reads: CSARDPAGYRQPQHF. CDR3 nucleotides: TGCAGTGCTAGAGACCCGGCGGGCTACAGGCAGCCCCAGCATTTT.

Of note for this clonotype: This may be a read error: a much more frequent sequence differs by one nucleotide. V is TRBV5-1 and J is TRBJ2-5, with D perhaps matching TRBD1 (6 bases). The CDR3 spans 15 residues. The germline gives CDR1 SGHRS, CDR2 YFSETQ. Here the CDR3 DNA reads TGCGACAGCAGCTTGATTCCAGGGGAGTGGGAGACCCAGTACTTC. Amino acids: CDSSLIPGEWETQYF.

This clonotype appeared many times. This chain uses TRBV12-3 or TRBV12-4 with TRBJ2-5; D is perhaps TRBD2 (7 bases). V was shortened by 8 bases and J by 5 bases, with 15 bases between the two germline ends. This CDR3 has 13 amino acids. The CDR3 spells CASWGGGPETQYF. The CDR3 DNA is TGTGCCAGCTGGGGAGGGGGGCCGGAGACCCAGTACTTC.

This clonotype was recorded a few times. V usage is TRBV20-1 and J usage is TRBJ2-7; the D is unclear. Germline values: CDR1 DFQATT, CDR2 SNEGSKA (reference sequence). This CDR3 has 12 amino acids. Trimming pared 3 bases from V and 2 bases from J, leaving 8 bases between. The CDR3 region has the DNA TGCAGTGCTAGTGGGCAGGCCTACGAGCAGTACTTC. Translated, it gives CSASGQAYEQYF.

This clonotype was seen at least ten times. This chain connects TRBV20-1 to TRBJ2-5; D not resolved. CDR1 and CDR2 (germline): DFQATT, SNEGSKA (reference sequence). Trimming pared 3 bases from V and 3 bases from J, leaving 14 bases between. This CDR3 spans 14 amino acids. The CDR3 protein is CSASFRAGKETQYF. The DNA for the CDR3 is TGCAGTGCTAGCTTTAGGGCAGGCAAAGAGACCCAGTACTTC.

The CDR3 loop is CASSFTRDRGNSPLHF. For the CDR3, the DNA is TGTGCCAGCAGTTTTACAAGGGACAGGGGGAACTCACCCCTCCACTTT. The chain carries TRBV6-5 and TRBJ1-6; 11 bases agree with TRBD1. Germline V gene data show CDR1 as MNHEY and CDR2 as SVGAGI. The CDR3 is made up of 16 amino acids. V gave up 4 bases and J gave up 10 bases; unmatched junction bases: 9.

This clonotype was picked up many times. The V gene is TRBV19, the J gene TRBJ1-5; TRBD1 is a possible D gene (6 bases). The germline V and J ends were trimmed by 7 bases and 7 bases, with 20 bases remaining between them. The CDR3 consists of 15 residues. Germline V gives CDR1 LNHDA, CDR2 SQIVND (reference sequence). The CDR3 protein is CASNTRGEGLQPQHF. The CDR3 nucleotides are TGTGCCAGTAACACGAGGGGGGAGGGCTTACAGCCCCAGCATTTT.

This clonotype was recorded at least ten times. The V call is TRBV12-3 or TRBV12-4, the J call TRBJ2-2; D remains unclear. The CDR3 contains 13 residues. Trimming left V 3 bases short and J 4 bases short, with 6 bases between. The CDR3 loop reads CASSLSSTGELFF. DNA for the CDR3: TGTGCCAGCAGTTTGAGTAGCACCGGGGAGCTGTTTTTT.

The chain joins TRBV11-2 to TRBJ2-2, with D unresolved. Germline-derived CDR1 and CDR2 are SGHAT and FQNNGV. The V end was cut by 0 bases, the J end by 2 bases, with 13 bases between. The CDR3 runs 17 residues. CDR3 DNA sequence: TGTGCCAGCAGCTTAGAACTGTACCTCTTCAACACCGGGGAGCTGTTTTTT. It yields the protein CASSLELYLFNTGELFF.